This record covers a single TCR beta chain. Its cognate antigen has yet to be identified. The record has no base qualities; no much larger clone is one base away. Each collaborating institution followed its own protocols to collect whole blood in K2EDTA tubes. For TCRbeta analysis, collaborator samples were shipped as frozen whole blood, as isolated PBMCs, or as DNA extracted from either sample type. TCRbeta CDR3 regions were amplified from genomic DNA by means of the immunoSEQ Assay, a bias-controlled multiplex PCR. In the authors' own workflow: Nucleated cell counts per sample were estimated from amplification of reference gene primers within the assay. Sequence reads were collapsed and filtered to measure the absolute abundance of every unique TCRbeta CDR3 rearrangement. Productive Simpson clonality was computed per sample as the square root of Simpson's diversity index over productive rearrangements. TCRdb's version of the immuneACCESS table is confined to in-frame rearrangements and falls short of the full clone set. An unresolved V gene accounts for under half of the shortfall where checked; the remainder is of unknown origin. D and trimming were read from the DNA, whereas the V and J calls and clone size are those reported in that table. The sample data list 200,000 to 300,000 clones, and just under 85% of these were observed just once. Jointly, the top ten make up under 4.5% of the sample.

This sample is drawn from a study of blood T cell repertoires in COVID-19 (TCRdb year 2020). In the study overall: Samples from collaborators originated in the United States, Italy and Spain and spanned both the acute and convalescent phases of COVID-19. Sample metadata almost always included a de-identified subject ID, COVID-19 status, age in years and sex. The repertoires were made available in a free public database intended to serve as a resource for research on the immune response to SARS-CoV-2. The samples were drawn from the first 160 participants of the ongoing ImmuneRACE study and from over a thousand subjects provided by 6 global collaborators. The prospective study material was composed of cDNA or gDNA derived from T cells, B-cell-depleted T cells, or PBMCs. HLA class I and class II types, where available, came from metadata supplied by the sample provider rather than from assay-based typing. Deeply sampled blood TCRbeta repertoires from subjects exposed to, actively infected with, or recovered from COVID-19 were included in the dataset.

On the study overall, not on this receptor specifically: The quantity of clinical and demographic metadata differed by source and by participant and was supplied without curation.

From the cysteine up to the phenylalanine, the CDR3 has a length of 16 residues. Of the read, only the CDR3 DNA is kept; its 48 bases are in frame from base 1. Relative to germline, V is missing 1 base and J is missing 3 bases, with 6 bases of the junction outside any gene match. Looking up the germline V gene (reference sequence) yields CDR1 LNHNV and CDR2 YYDKDF. Input material: peripheral blood. This sequence was found in a man between 45 and 60 years old with acute or convalescent COVID-19. The sequence is built from TRBV15 and TRBJ1-3; TRBD1 fits 7 bases in the junction. The DNA reads as follows: TGTGCCACCAGCAGAGTGACAGGGACGGTTGGAAACACCATATATTTT. This sequence encodes CATSRVTGTVGNTIYF.